The rows below give T cell receptor beta chains drawn from one sample of a study of T-cell reconstitution after alpha-beta-depleted transplantation in children. TCRdb re-analysed the PCR reads in MiXCR, keeping a single row per CDR3 protein. The data show around 370,000 distinct CDR3 sequences, with about a tenth seen just once and 2% to 2.5% held by the top ten. This material consisted of PBMCs from the stem cell graft donor, taken from the stem cell graft. The origin of the receptors is a human donor who donated a stem cell graft to a child with acute lymphoblastic leukemia. Each CDR3 is given with its conserved first and last residue. A D gene is named only where the DNA matches it firmly. Clone size appears in some rows only: once, few, many, or a class for an expanded clone.

cdr3_aa cdr3_nt j_call d_call cdr3_length clone_size v_call
CATSDFSRDEQYF TGTGCCACCAGTGATTTCTCCAGGGACGAGCAGTACTTC TRBJ2-7 NA 13 NA TRBV24-1
CASSKPGQGAIDTQYF TGTGCCAGCAGCAAACCGGGACAGGGGGCAATAGATACGCAGTATTTT TRBJ2-3 TRBD1 16 many TRBV7-2
CASSPPQGMNTEAFF TGTGCCAGCAGTCCCCCCCAGGGGATGAACACTGAAGCTTTCTTT TRBJ1-1 NA 15 few TRBV28
CASSLDSRSYEQYF TGTGCCAGCAGCTTAGACTCTAGGAGCTACGAGCAGTACTTC TRBJ2-7 NA 14 few TRBV7-2
CASSLGGPGNEQFF TGTGCCAGCAGCTTGGGAGGACCCGGGAATGAGCAGTTCTTC TRBJ2-1 NA 14 many TRBV12-3/TRBV12-4
CSDRKDRDMSNEQFF TGCAGCGACAGAAAAGACAGGGACATGAGCAATGAGCAGTTCTTC TRBJ2-1 TRBD1 15 many TRBV29-1
CSARGTSGTLYEQYF TGCAGTGCTCGGGGGACTAGCGGGACCCTCTACGAGCAGTACTTC TRBJ2-7 TRBD2 15 many TRBV20-1
CASTLGFGTGASYEQYF TGTGCCAGCACCTTAGGGTTCGGGACAGGGGCCTCCTACGAGCAGTACTTC TRBJ2-7 TRBD1 17 NA TRBV7-2
CASGSNEQFF TGCGCCAGCGGCAGCAATGAGCAGTTCTTC TRBJ2-1 NA 10 NA TRBV5-1
CASSLTDSYEQYF TGTGCCAGCAGCTTGACAGATTCCTACGAGCAGTACTTC TRBJ2-7 NA 13 many TRBV27
CASNRQGANNEQFF TGTGCCAGCAACCGACAGGGGGCAAACAATGAGCAGTTCTTC TRBJ2-1 TRBD1 14 few TRBV7-2
CASSPSGTGYNEQFF TGTGCCAGCAGCCCTTCCGGGACAGGGTACAATGAGCAGTTCTTC TRBJ2-1 TRBD1 15 NA TRBV7-9
CASSLGLAGVAGELFF TGTGCCAGCAGCCTGGGACTAGCGGGAGTTGCGGGGGAGCTGTTTTTT TRBJ2-2 TRBD2 16 few TRBV4-2
CASSPRQGASYEQYF TGCGCCAGCAGCCCCAGACAGGGGGCGTCCTACGAGCAGTACTTC TRBJ2-7 TRBD1 15 many TRBV5-1
CASSQDKGRGLYGYTF TGCGCCAGCAGCCAAGATAAGGGAAGGGGGCTTTATGGCTACACCTTC TRBJ1-2 TRBD1 16 NA TRBV4-1
CATEGPRGGDTQYF TGTGCCACAGAGGGACCTAGGGGAGGTGATACGCAGTATTTT TRBJ2-3 NA 14 many TRBV15
CSVSGGYEQYF TGCAGCGTTTCAGGAGGATACGAGCAGTACTTC TRBJ2-7 NA 11 many TRBV29-1
CASSLGQVHYEQYF TGCGCCAGCAGCCTGGGACAGGTCCACTACGAGCAGTACTTC TRBJ2-7 TRBD1 14 NA TRBV5-1
CASSYLHRDRDGYTF TGTGCCAGCAGCTACCTCCACCGGGACAGGGATGGCTACACCTTC TRBJ1-2 TRBD1 15 NA TRBV5-6
CATRRDRAGTNEKLFF TGTGCCACCAGGAGAGACAGGGCGGGGACTAATGAAAAACTGTTTTTT TRBJ1-4 TRBD1 16 NA TRBV15
CASSPSGGAYEQYF TGTGCCAGCAGCCCCAGTGGGGGCGCCTACGAGCAGTACTTC TRBJ2-7 NA 14 few TRBV7-9
CASSPRQGRQPQHF TGTGCCAGCAGCCCCCGGCAGGGGAGGCAGCCCCAGCATTTT TRBJ1-5 NA 14 NA TRBV7-2
CASSPAGGRNQPQHF TGCGCCAGCAGCCCGGCTGGGGGGCGCAATCAGCCCCAGCATTTT TRBJ1-5 NA 15 few TRBV5-1
CASRYNPGQGTGELFF TGTGCCAGCAGATACAATCCGGGACAGGGGACCGGGGAGCTGTTTTTT TRBJ2-2 TRBD1 16 NA TRBV7-9
CASSSRDSYQETQYF TGTGCCAGCAGCTCGAGGGACAGCTACCAAGAGACCCAGTACTTC TRBJ2-5 TRBD1 15 few TRBV7-9
CASGLFWGIVQGLEDQPQHF TGTGCCAGCGGCCTCTTTTGGGGGATCGTTCAGGGGCTTGAAGATCAGCCCCAGCATTTT TRBJ1-5 NA 20 few TRBV12-3/TRBV12-4
CASSLGEIPGLAGVPLADEQFF TGTGCCAGCAGCTTGGGGGAGATCCCGGGACTAGCGGGAGTTCCCCTGGCCGATGAGCAGTTCTTC TRBJ2-1 TRBD2 22 few TRBV5-6
CASSLVRSYEQYF TGTGCCAGCAGCCTTGTGCGTTCCTACGAGCAGTACTTC TRBJ2-7 NA 13 few TRBV13
CASSPYWVGLGGNEQFF TGTGCCAGCAGCCCCTATTGGGTAGGGCTAGGGGGGAATGAGCAGTTCTTC TRBJ2-1 NA 17 few TRBV5-6
CSGEGPRGRGTDTQYF TGCAGCGGAGAGGGGCCTAGGGGGCGCGGCACAGATACGCAGTATTTT TRBJ2-3 TRBD1 16 few TRBV29-1
CSVSPGLEGGELFF TGCAGCGTATCCCCGGGACTAGAGGGCGGGGAGCTGTTTTTT TRBJ2-2 TRBD2 14 many TRBV29-1
CASMTGPSPLHF TGTGCCAGCATGACGGGACCGTCACCCCTCCACTTT TRBJ1-6 NA 12 NA TRBV2